A single sample is the source of the 18 T cell receptor beta chains below, sequenced in a study of shared clonotypes between healthy human individuals. TCRdb's table, derived via immunoSEQ multiplex PCR, lists solely in-frame clones and lacks some. The sample yields 600,000 to 750,000 clones, 80% to 95% seen once. Sequenced material: memory CD8+ T cells from PBMCs. Subset here: CD45RO+ cells pooled with CCR7-negative TemRA cells. Source of these receptors: a man younger than 30 in good health. Some clones in this sample may be carry-over from other donors' samples.

The chain carries TRBV6-5 and TRBJ2-5, with no clear D. The CDR3 totals 13 residues. Looked up from germline, CDR1 is MNHEY and CDR2 is SVGAGI. V gave up 5 bases and J gave up 2 bases, with 9 bases separating them. This chain's CDR3 is CASSDLSQETQYF. In DNA form, the CDR3 reads TGTGCCAGCAGTGACTTGTCGCAAGAGACCCAGTACTTC.

This chain connects TRBV11-2 to TRBJ2-1; TRBD1 aligns across 7 bases. The CDR3 spans 17 residues. The germline gives CDR1 SGHAT, CDR2 FQNNGV. V was clipped by 5 bases and J by 1 base; unmatched bases: 11. DNA for the CDR3: TGTGCCAGCAGCCTTCTTACAGGGGCCGTTTCCTACAATGAGCAGTTCTTC. Translated: CASSLLTGAVSYNEQFF.

V and J are TRBV29-1 and TRBJ1-2; 12 bases line up with TRBD1. Losses at the gene ends were 3 bases for V and 7 bases for J; bases not matched to a gene: 9. The CDR3 length is 15 residues. The V gene's germline CDR1 is SQVTM and CDR2 ANQGSEA. The CDR3 region has the DNA TGCAGCGTTGACTCCCGGGACAGGGGGCCTGGTGGCTACACCTTC. Its protein is CSVDSRDRGPGGYTF.

The genes are TRBV4-1 and TRBJ1-4; 7 nucleotides match TRBD1. CDR1 is MGHRA and CDR2 is YSYEKL in the germline V gene. The CDR3 covers 16 residues. The ends lost 2 bases at V and 3 bases at J; junction bases unmatched: 6. The CDR3 DNA reads TGCGCCAGCAGCCAACGAACCGGGACAGCTAATGAAAAACTGTTTTTT. This encodes CASSQRTGTANEKLFF.

This clone has only one observation. The chain employs TRBV27 and TRBJ2-7; the D gene is possibly TRBD1 (6 bases). The CDR3 covers 16 residues. The germline V gene has CDR1 MNHEY and CDR2 SMNVEV (reference sequence). V was trimmed by 7 bases and J by 0 bases, leaving 19 bases between them. Written as DNA, the CDR3 is TGTGCCAGCAAGATTGGCCCGGGGACAACCTCCTACGAGCAGTACTTC. Translated, it gives CASKIGPGTTSYEQYF.

About this clone: Other DNA sequences from this sample encode an identical CDR3 as well. V and J are TRBV9 and TRBJ2-6; unclear D gene. Trimming cost V 0 bases and J 0 bases, with 4 bases left between them. The CDR3 totals 15 residues. CDR1 is SGDLS and CDR2 is YYNGEE in the germline V gene. As DNA, the CDR3 is TGTGCCAGCAGCGTAGGGGGCTCTGGGGCCAACGTCCTGACTTTC. Its translation is CASSVGGSGANVLTF.

This sequence joins TRBV6-6 and TRBJ1-3, with 7 bases identical to TRBD1. J gave up 3 bases and V 0 bases, and 5 bases lay outside the gene matches. CDR3 size: 16 residues. Germline loops: CDR1 MNHNY, CDR2 SVGAGI (reference sequence). CDR3 in DNA: TGTGCCAGCAGTTACTCTGCCAGGGGGTTTGGAAACACCATATATTTT. This sequence encodes CASSYSARGFGNTIYF.

V usage is TRBV5-4 and J usage is TRBJ1-2; possible D gene TRBD1, 6 bases. V shed 4 bases and J shed 0 bases, with 16 bases lying between them. Germline loops: CDR1 SGHNT, CDR2 YYREEE (reference sequence). This CDR3 is built from 16 residues. CDR3 loop: CASSDQRDITNYGYTF. The CDR3, as DNA: TGTGCCAGCAGCGACCAGCGGGACATTACTAACTATGGCTACACCTTC. The whole variable domain, filled in from reference TRBV5-4 and TRBJ1-2, reads ETGVTQSPTHLIKTRGQQVTLRCSSQSGHNTVSWYQQALGQGPQFIFQYYREEENGRGNFPPRFSGLQFPNYSSELNVNALELDDSALYLCASSDQRDITNYGYTFGSGTRLTVV.

Here the CDR3 DNA reads TGCGCCAGCAGCCCACTGACAGGCTACGGGTACAATGAGCAGTTCTTC. As protein: CASSPLTGYGYNEQFF. This chain joins TRBV5-1 and TRBJ2-1, with a possible D match to TRBD1 (6 bases). The germline V gene encodes CDR1 SGHRS and CDR2 YFSETQ. V lost 4 bases and J 4 bases, leaving 18 bases between the germline ends. This CDR3 comprises 16 residues.

The chain recombines TRBV27 with TRBJ2-5; 8 bases are shared with TRBD2. The ends lost 0 bases at V and 1 base at J; junction bases unmatched: 10. The CDR3 contains 18 residues. CDR1 MNHEY and CDR2 SMNVEV come from the germline V gene (reference sequence). The CDR3 nucleotides read TGTGCCAGCAGTTTATCTCAGGGACTAGTGGGCAGCCAAGAGACCCAGTACTTC. Residues: CASSLSQGLVGSQETQYF.

The chain links TRBV5-6 to TRBJ1-1; D remains ambiguous. With 3 bases removed from V and 1 base from J, the gap between germline ends came to 10 bases. In germline, CDR1 is SGHDT, CDR2 YYEEEE. This CDR3 has 14 amino acids. The CDR3 nucleotides are TGTGCCAGCAGCTCGCTTGACGGGAACACTGAAGCTTTCTTT. Translation gives CASSSLDGNTEAFF.

V is TRBV18 and J is TRBJ1-1; D is unclear. The CDR3 has 15 amino acids. Germline values: CDR1 KGHSH, CDR2 LQKENI. V shed 3 bases and J shed 1 base, with 12 bases lying between them. The DNA of the CDR3 is TGTGCCAGCTCACCCTGGGAAGGGCCGAACACTGAAGCTTTCTTT. Translating gives CASSPWEGPNTEAFF.

The CDR3: CASSGLAGSTSNEQFF. CDR3 in DNA: TGTGCCAGCAGCGGACTAGCGGGATCCACCTCGAATGAGCAGTTCTTC. This rearrangement joins TRBV6-4 to TRBJ2-1; 12 nucleotides agree with TRBD2. The V gene end was trimmed by 6 bases and the J gene end by 7 bases; junction bases not matched to a gene: 10. The CDR3 has 16 amino acids. Germline V gene sequence: CDR1 MRHNA, CDR2 SNTAGT.

V is TRBV5-1 and J is TRBJ2-5, with D possibly TRBD2 on 7 matching bases. The CDR3 extends over 14 amino acids. CDR1 and CDR2 (germline): SGHRS, YFSETQ. Trimming shortened V by 7 bases and J by 5 bases, and 18 bases separated the two germline ends. The CDR3 bases are TGCGCCAGCCACGAGGGGGGGAGCCGTGAGACCCAGTACTTC. Translation: CASHEGGSRETQYF.

The CDR3 loop reads CASSPLVWGHAGELFF. For the CDR3, the DNA is TGTGCCAGCAGCCCACTTGTCTGGGGGCACGCCGGGGAGCTGTTTTTT. This sequence joins TRBV28 and TRBJ2-2, with a tentative D call TRBD1 (6 bases). V was trimmed by 6 bases and J by 6 bases, leaving 20 bases between them. From germline, CDR1 is MDHEN and CDR2 SYDVKM. The CDR3 has 16 residues.

This chain links TRBV7-6 with TRBJ2-7; D is perhaps TRBD1 or TRBD2 (5 bases each). Between the trimmed V and J ends, which lost 1 base and 1 base, there was a span of 14 bases. Germline V gene sequence: CDR1 SGHVS, CDR2 FNYEAQ. The CDR3 runs to 16 residues. CDR3 DNA sequence: TGTGCCAGCAGCTTAGACCATCCTTGGGGGTCCTACGAGCAGTACTTC. It translates to CASSLDHPWGSYEQYF.

V usage is TRBV6-4 and J usage is TRBJ2-1; the D is unclear. CDR3 length: 14 residues. Trimming took off 2 bases at V and 10 bases at J, with 15 bases between the two ends. The germline V gene encodes CDR1 MRHNA and CDR2 SNTAGT. The DNA of the CDR3 is TGTGCCAGCAGTGACCAATTGGGCTCGCTGGAGCAGTTCTTC. It codes for CASSDQLGSLEQFF.

V is TRBV27 and J is TRBJ2-1, with 13 positions matching TRBD2. The CDR3 has 20 amino acids. The V gene end was trimmed by 0 bases and the J gene end by 0 bases; junction bases not matched to a gene: 8. Germline V CDR1 and CDR2: MNHEY, SMNVEV (reference sequence). The CDR3 bases are TGTGCCAGCAGTTTATCGAAGGGGACTAGCGGGACGAGCTCCTACAATGAGCAGTTCTTC. This codes for CASSLSKGTSGTSSYNEQFF.